This TCR beta chain was identified during a study of Ad26.COV2.S vaccination and SARS-CoV-2 variants. Study details: Donor allocation was to the COV1001 Ad26.COV2.S trial arm.

Per germline, CDR1 SGDLS and CDR2 YYNGEE. CDR3 length: 14 residues. Trimming pared 0 bases from V and 5 bases from J, leaving 9 bases between. The treatment denotes: roughly 20 received Ad26.COV2.S at low or high dose, single or two shots; five or six received placebo; per-sample allocation not given. Sampling took place 63 days after the first vaccine or placebo injection. The study used a vaccine consisting of an Ad26 vector that expressed Wuhan-strain SARS-CoV-2 spike. Study-level results: Substantial response breadth was reportedly seen for spike-specific CD8+ and CD4+ T cells after vaccination.

Profiled with immunoSEQ multiplex PCR; TCRdb holds only in-frame clones, not every one. The data contain hundreds of thousands of clones, about 89% of them singletons. Points on this clone: Its antigen is unknown.

The rearrangement links TRBV9 to TRBJ2-1; D unclear. The sequence was collected from a person aged 18-60 years who received the Ad26.COV2.S COVID-19 vaccine or a placebo. Material: peripheral blood, obtained in a trial of Ad26.COV2.S vaccine versus placebo. The CDR3, as DNA: TGTGCCAGCAGCGTAGGAGGTGGGAACAATGAGCAGTTCTTC. It encodes CASSVGGGNNEQFF.